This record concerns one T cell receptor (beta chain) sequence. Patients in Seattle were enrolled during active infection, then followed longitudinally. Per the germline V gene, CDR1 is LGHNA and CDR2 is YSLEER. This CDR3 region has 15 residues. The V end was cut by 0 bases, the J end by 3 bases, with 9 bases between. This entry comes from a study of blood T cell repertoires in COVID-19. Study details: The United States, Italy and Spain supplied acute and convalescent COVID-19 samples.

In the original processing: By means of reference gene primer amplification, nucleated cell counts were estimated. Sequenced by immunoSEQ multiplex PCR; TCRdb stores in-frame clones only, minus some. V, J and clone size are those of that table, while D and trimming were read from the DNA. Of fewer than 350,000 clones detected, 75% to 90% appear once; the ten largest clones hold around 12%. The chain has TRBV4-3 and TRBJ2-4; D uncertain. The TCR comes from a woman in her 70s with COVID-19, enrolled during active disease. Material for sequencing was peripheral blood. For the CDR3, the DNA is TGCGCCAGCAGCCAAGATTACGCCAGCAAAAACATTCAGTACTTC. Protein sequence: CASSQDYASKNIQYF.